A selection of T cell receptor beta chains follows, all from one sample in a study of neurological immune-mediated disorders. TCRdb fed the 5' RACE reads into MiXCR, producing one record per CDR3 protein. Of approximately 36,000 distinct CDR3 sequences listed, roughly 3.2% are singletons. The sequenced sample was PBMCs. The receptor set was obtained from a woman aged 55-69 years with multiple sclerosis. Each CDR3 is given with its conserved first and last residue. A D gene is named only where the DNA matches it firmly. A row's size may be missing; if present it is once, few, many or a size class.

CDR3: CASSPRGYEQYF
DNA: TGTGCCAGCAGTCCTCGTGGTTACGAGCAGTACTTC
J: TRBJ2-7
V: TRBV12-3/TRBV12-4
D: .
size: many

CDR3: CASSRVSGKGNTIYF
DNA: TGCGCCAGCAGCCGAGTATCAGGAAAAGGAAACACCATATATTTT
J: TRBJ1-3
V: TRBV4-1
D: .
size: many

CDR3: CASSLEPRGDEQYF
DNA: TGTGCCAGCAGCTTGGAACCTCGGGGCGACGAGCAGTACTTC
J: TRBJ2-7
V: TRBV5-5
D: .
size: many

CDR3: CASSPMTTSTDTQYF
DNA: TGTGCCAGCTCACCAATGACTACAAGCACAGATACGCAGTATTTT
J: TRBJ2-3
V: TRBV18
D: .
size: many

CDR3: CASSLVAGRAEAFF
DNA: TGCGCCAGCAGCTTAGTAGCGGGGCGGGCTGAAGCTTTCTTT
J: TRBJ1-1
V: TRBV5-1
D: .
size: many

CDR3: CASSPTPETQYF
DNA: TGTGCCAGCAGTCCAACTCCGGAGACCCAGTACTTC
J: TRBJ2-5
V: TRBV12-3/TRBV12-4
D: .
size: many

CDR3: CASSSPRTTDTQYF
DNA: TGTGCCAGCAGTTCCCCACGGACGACAGATACGCAGTATTTT
J: TRBJ2-3
V: TRBV6-5
D: .
size: many

CDR3: CASGRGVNEQFF
DNA: TGCGCCAGCGGCAGGGGGGTCAATGAGCAGTTCTTC
J: TRBJ2-1
V: TRBV5-1
D: .
size: many

CDR3: CASSLGGTTGELFF
DNA: TGCGCCAGCAGCTTGGGGGGAACCACCGGGGAGCTGTTTTTT
J: TRBJ2-2
V: TRBV5-1
D: .
size: many

CDR3: CASSYSREGPGELFF
DNA: TGTGCCAGCAGTTACTCGAGAGAGGGTCCCGGGGAGCTGTTTTTT
J: TRBJ2-2
V: TRBV6-6
D: .
size: many

CDR3: CATSDLLTGQGYTEAFF
DNA: TGTGCCACCAGTGATTTGCTCACGGGACAGGGCTACACTGAAGCTTTCTTT
J: TRBJ1-1
V: TRBV24-1
D: TRBD1
size: many

CDR3: CASSPDTGELFF
DNA: TGCGCCAGCAGCCCGGACACCGGGGAGCTGTTTTTT
J: TRBJ2-2
V: TRBV5-1
D: .
size: many

CDR3: CASSLMGGMHEQFF
DNA: TGTGCTAGCAGCTTAATGGGGGGGATGCATGAGCAGTTCTTC
J: TRBJ2-1
V: TRBV7-7
D: TRBD2
size: many

CDR3: CASSLEVGREQYF
DNA: TGTGCCAGCAGCTTAGAGGTAGGCCGCGAGCAGTACTTC
J: TRBJ2-7
V: TRBV7-2
D: .
size: many

CDR3: CASSRDEGETQYF
DNA: TGTGCCAGCTCACGGGACGAAGGGGAGACCCAGTACTTC
J: TRBJ2-5
V: TRBV18
D: .
size: many

CDR3: CASSPRSGSLDKTQNF
DNA: TGTGCCAGCAGCCCACGTTCAGGGAGTCTCGATAAGACCCAGAATTTT
J: TRBJ1-5
V: TRBV7-6
D: .
size: .

CDR3: CASSPGQGIVVQETQYF
DNA: TGCGCCAGCAGCCCGGGACAGGGGATAGTAGTACAAGAGACCCAGTACTTC
J: TRBJ2-5
V: TRBV5-1
D: TRBD1
size: many

CDR3: CASSPHGDNSPLHF
DNA: TGTGCCAGCAGCCCGCACGGAGATAATTCACCCCTCCACTTT
J: TRBJ1-6
V: TRBV3-1
D: .
size: many

CDR3: CASSQEDEQFF
DNA: TGCGCCAGCAGCCAAGAGGATGAGCAGTTCTTC
J: TRBJ2-1
V: TRBV4-1
D: .
size: many

CDR3: CASSSSGQGVRSETQYF
DNA: TGCGCCAGCAGCTCTTCCGGACAGGGTGTTCGGTCAGAGACCCAGTACTTC
J: TRBJ2-5
V: TRBV5-1
D: TRBD1
size: many

CDR3: CSVFRSGTEAFF
DNA: TGCAGCGTTTTCCGCTCTGGAACTGAAGCTTTCTTT
J: TRBJ1-1
V: TRBV29-1
D: .
size: many

CDR3: CASSRWGGRNSPLHF
DNA: TGTGCCAGCAGTCGGTGGGGAGGGCGCAATTCACCCCTCCACTTT
J: TRBJ1-6
V: TRBV2
D: .
size: many

CDR3: CASSQVVGNEQFF
DNA: TGTGCCAGCAGCCAAGTCGTAGGGAATGAGCAGTTCTTC
J: TRBJ2-1
V: TRBV3-1
D: .
size: .

CDR3: CASSSQTMVGNQPQHF
DNA: TGTGCCAGCAGCTCTCAGACTATGGTGGGAAATCAGCCCCAGCATTTT
J: TRBJ1-5
V: TRBV7-2
D: .
size: many

CDR3: CSAQSPSAYEQYF
DNA: TGCAGTGCCCAGTCGCCCTCTGCCTACGAGCAGTACTTC
J: TRBJ2-7
V: TRBV20-1
D: .
size: many

CDR3: CASSLSPNRWMNTEAFF
DNA: TGTGCCAGCAGTTTGTCCCCTAACCGTTGGATGAACACTGAAGCTTTCTTT
J: TRBJ1-1
V: TRBV12-3/TRBV12-4
D: .
size: many

CDR3: CASSYLPGTIGEAFF
DNA: TGTGCCAGCAGTTACCTTCCTGGGACGATCGGTGAAGCTTTCTTT
J: TRBJ1-1
V: TRBV6-5
D: .
size: many

CDR3: CASSLSRGGADTQYF
DNA: TGTGCCAGCAGCTTAAGCCGGGGAGGGGCAGATACGCAGTATTTT
J: TRBJ2-3
V: TRBV7-9
D: TRBD2
size: many

CDR3: CASSSATGTALSPLHF
DNA: TGCGCCAGCAGCTCGGCCACCGGGACAGCTCTCTCACCCCTCCACTTT
J: TRBJ1-6
V: TRBV5-1
D: TRBD1
size: many

CDR3: CASSSAGPGEKLFF
DNA: TGTGCCAGCAGCTCGGCCGGCCCGGGTGAAAAACTGTTTTTT
J: TRBJ1-4
V: TRBV7-2
D: .
size: many